This TCR beta chain was identified in a study of T cell repertoires in cytomegalovirus infection. Study overall: Signatures in public TCR beta sequences pointed to both CMV infection and matching HLA type.

Concerning this clonotype: Its antigen is not identified.

Regarding the study as a whole: Ex vivo responses were dominated by HLA-C-restricted CMV-specific TCR beta clonotypes.

TCRdb re-derived calls from the reads in MiXCR, one entry per CDR3 protein. The data show under 500,000 distinct CDR3 sequences, roughly 42% seen once. Sequenced material: cultured PBMCs, taken from culture after CMV antigen stimulation. The source is a human donor in good health (CMV status not recorded). Some clones in this sample may be carry-over from other donors' samples.

The CDR3: CATARTGELFF. In DNA form, the CDR3 reads TGTGCCACCGCTCGAACCGGGGAGCTGTTTTTT. The chain employs TRBV5-4 and TRBJ2-2; D is unresolved. The germline gives CDR1 SGHNT, CDR2 YYREEE (reference sequence). V was pared by 9 bases and J by 5 bases, with 8 bases between. The CDR3 sequence is 11 residues long.